This T cell receptor (beta chain) stems from a study of blood T cell repertoires in COVID-19. About the study: Acute and convalescent COVID-19 specimens originated in the United States, Italy and Spain. T cells, B-cell-depleted T cells, or PBMCs provided the cDNA or gDNA that served as material.

Original data processing: Amplification of reference gene primers provided the estimated nucleated cell counts. The repertoire was sequenced with immunoSEQ multiplex PCR; TCRdb's copy has only in-frame clones and lacks some. V, J and clone size are taken as reported in that table, and D and trimming were inferred from the DNA itself. The sample yields about 190,000 clones, less than 90% seen once. This clone was picked up one time. The ends were cut back, 4 bases at V and 8 bases at J, with 8 bases in the middle. CDR3 length equals 11 residues. The germline CDR1 and CDR2 sequences are MNHEY and SVGEGT.

The chain carries TRBV6-2 or TRBV6-3 and TRBJ1-1; D might be TRBD1 (6 bases). The source material was peripheral blood. The source is a man aged 70 or older with active or convalescent COVID-19. The CDR3 spells CASSFTGEAFF. CDR3 DNA sequence: TGTGCCAGCAGTTTTACAGGGGAAGCTTTCTTT.